The entry that follows covers one T cell receptor (beta chain) sequence. Blood samples were obtained at baseline, cycle 4 day 1, and cycle 7 day 1. The entry originates in a study of OX40 agonist ivuxolimab in advanced cancers. At the level of the study: Patients were roughly 83% male with ages about 20 to 79, mean about 60. Eligibility admitted prior anti-PD-1, anti-PD-L1 or anti-CTLA-4 therapy; roughly 39% had some. Three individuals attained partial responses, comprising one hepatocellular carcinoma case and two cutaneous melanoma cases.

Profiling relied on immunoSEQ multiplex PCR, and the TCRdb table lists in-frame clones only, not all of them. The sample carries about 40,000 clones, about 87% recorded once. The input for sequencing was CD4+ or CD8+ T cells sorted from blood, taken in a trial of the OX40 agonist ivuxolimab. The TCR comes from an adult with an advanced solid tumor such as melanoma, head and neck, liver or kidney cancer.

The CDR3, as DNA: TGCGCCAGCAGCTTGGTCGGAGACACTGAAGCTTTCTTT. This encodes CASSLVGDTEAFF. This chain connects TRBV5-1 to TRBJ1-1; D is undetermined. CDR1 SGHRS and CDR2 YFSETQ come from the germline V gene. The CDR3 contains 13 residues. V lost 0 bases and J lost 3, with 6 bases in between.